The present TCR beta chain was sequenced within a study of cytomegalovirus exposure and HLA in healthy donors. Whole-study results and caveats: Previous analysis showed most TCR beta V segments were productive about 87% or about 30% of the time. In a later analysis, productive TCRs from donors in an Asian-associated ancestry cluster reportedly carried fewer N-insertions than the cohort mean.

Each donor was healthy, and each was a bone marrow donor. With 0 bases clipped from V and 1 base from J, the junction kept 12 bases outside the gene matches. In germline, CDR1 is GTSNPN, CDR2 SVGIG (reference sequence). The CDR3 length is 18 residues. It was with 60 Vbeta and 13 Jbeta primers that the PCR ran. Original handling: In a later analysis, some 10 million of some 80 million unique beta chains occurred in at least two donors. The protocol was immunoSEQ multiplex PCR, while the TCRdb copy is restricted to in-frame clones and leaves out a portion. That table furnishes V, J and clone size, whereas the DNA furnished D and trimming. The repertoire holds about 180,000 clones, with around 80% as singletons. This clone was counted between two and nine times. No antigen is known for it.

The receptor's source is a woman between 50 and 59 years old in good health and CMV-seronegative. The rearrangement links TRBV30 to TRBJ1-5; TRBD1 aligns across 7 bases. Material: PBMCs. The CDR3: CAWSVGGAGFISNQPQHF. The CDR3 nucleotides read TGTGCCTGGAGTGTAGGGGGCGCGGGTTTTATAAGCAATCAGCCCCAGCATTTT.